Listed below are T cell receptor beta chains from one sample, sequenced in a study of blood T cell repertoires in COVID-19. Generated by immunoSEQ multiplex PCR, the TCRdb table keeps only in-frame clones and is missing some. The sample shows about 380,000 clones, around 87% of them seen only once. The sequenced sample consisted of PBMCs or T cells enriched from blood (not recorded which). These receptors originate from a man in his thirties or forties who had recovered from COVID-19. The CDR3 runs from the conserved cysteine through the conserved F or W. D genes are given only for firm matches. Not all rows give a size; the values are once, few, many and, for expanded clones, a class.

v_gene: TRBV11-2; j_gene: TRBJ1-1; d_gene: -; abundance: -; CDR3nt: TGTGCCAGCAGCTTTCTCTCCACTGAAGCTTTCTTT; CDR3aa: CASSFLSTEAFF
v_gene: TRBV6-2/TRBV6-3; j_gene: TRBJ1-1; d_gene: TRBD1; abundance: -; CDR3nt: TGTGCCAGCAGCCGACAGGGTGCGGGCATGAACACTGAAGCTTTCTTT; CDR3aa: CASSRQGAGMNTEAFF
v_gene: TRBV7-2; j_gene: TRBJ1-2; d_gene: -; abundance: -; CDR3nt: TGTGCCAGCAGCTTCGCTGGGACAAAAAATGGCTACACCTTC; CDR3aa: CASSFAGTKNGYTF
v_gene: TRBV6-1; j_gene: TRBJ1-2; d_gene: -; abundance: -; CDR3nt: TGTGCCAGCAGTGAAGTAGGAGGGGTGAACTATGGCTACACCTTC; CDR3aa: CASSEVGGVNYGYTF
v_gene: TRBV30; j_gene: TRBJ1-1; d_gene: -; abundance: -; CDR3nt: TGTGCCTGGAGTGTACATTACAGGGTGGCTTTCTTT; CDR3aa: CAWSVHYRVAFF
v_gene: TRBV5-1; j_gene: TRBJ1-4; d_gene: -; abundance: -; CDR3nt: TGCGCCAGCAGAGCTACAGGGAAGGGGGATGAAAAACTGTTTTTT; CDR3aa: CASRATGKGDEKLFF
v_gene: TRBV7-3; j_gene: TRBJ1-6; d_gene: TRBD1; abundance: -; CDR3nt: TGTGCCAGCCAATGGACAGGAAGCGTTAATTCACCCCTCCACTTT; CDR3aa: CASQWTGSVNSPLHF
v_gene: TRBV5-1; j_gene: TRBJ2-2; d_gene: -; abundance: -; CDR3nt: TGCGCCAGCAGCACGGGACAGAACACCGGGGAGCTGTTTTTT; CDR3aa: CASSTGQNTGELFF
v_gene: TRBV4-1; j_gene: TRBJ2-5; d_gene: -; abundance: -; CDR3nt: TGCGCCAGCAGCCAAGATCCCACGAATAAGCAGACCCAGTACTTC; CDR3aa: CASSQDPTNKQTQYF
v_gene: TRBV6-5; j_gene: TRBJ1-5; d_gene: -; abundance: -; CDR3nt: TGTGCCAGCAGTTACTCGATGGGGGCACAGCAGCCCCAGCATTTT; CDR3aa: CASSYSMGAQQPQHF
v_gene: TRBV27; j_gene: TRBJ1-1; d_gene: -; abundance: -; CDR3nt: TGTGCCAGCAGTTCGGGTTCGAGAAACACTGAAGCTTTCTTT; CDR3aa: CASSSGSRNTEAFF
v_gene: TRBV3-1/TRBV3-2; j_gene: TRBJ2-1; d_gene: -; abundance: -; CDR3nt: TGTGCCAGCAGCCAAGAGGCGGTCGGGGTGTTAAGCTCCTACAATGAGCAGTTCTTC; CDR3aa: CASSQEAVGVLSSYNEQFF
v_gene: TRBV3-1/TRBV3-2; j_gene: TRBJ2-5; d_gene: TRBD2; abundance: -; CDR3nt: TGTGCCAGCTCGTACCGCCAAGCGGGGTTAGAGACCCAGTACTTC; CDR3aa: CASSYRQAGLETQYF
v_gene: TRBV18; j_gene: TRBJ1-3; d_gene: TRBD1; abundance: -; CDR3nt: TGTGCCAGCTCACCGGACAGGACCAGCTCTGGAAACACCATATATTTT; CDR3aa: CASSPDRTSSGNTIYF
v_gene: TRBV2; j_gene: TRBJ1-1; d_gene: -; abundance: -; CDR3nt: TGTGCCAGTACGCAGGGCGAGAACACTGAAGCTTTCTTT; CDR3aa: CASTQGENTEAFF
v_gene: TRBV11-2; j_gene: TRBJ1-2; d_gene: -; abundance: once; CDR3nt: TGTGCCAGCAGCCCCGGACACGGCTATGGCTACACCTTC; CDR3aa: CASSPGHGYGYTF
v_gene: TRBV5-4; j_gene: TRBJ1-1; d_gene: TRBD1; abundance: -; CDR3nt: TGTGCCAGCAGCGGACAGGGGCCAGCTTTCTTT; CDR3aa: CASSGQGPAFF
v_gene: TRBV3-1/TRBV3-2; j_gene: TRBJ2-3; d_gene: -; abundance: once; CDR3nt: TGTGCCAGCAGCCAAGATCGGGTATACCCGGGGACAGATACGCAGTATTTT; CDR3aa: CASSQDRVYPGTDTQYF
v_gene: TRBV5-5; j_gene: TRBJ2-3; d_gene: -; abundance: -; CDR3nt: TGTGCCAGCAGCTTCTACGTGGGGCCAAGCACAGATACGCAGTATTTT; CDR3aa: CASSFYVGPSTDTQYF
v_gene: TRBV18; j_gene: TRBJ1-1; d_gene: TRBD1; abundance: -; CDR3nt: TGTGCCAGCTCACCACCAAGGACAGGAATGAACACTGAAGCTTTCTTT; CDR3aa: CASSPPRTGMNTEAFF
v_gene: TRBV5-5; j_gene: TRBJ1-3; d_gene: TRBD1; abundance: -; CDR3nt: TGTGCCAGCAGCTTGGGACAGGGAAAGTGGGGCACTGGAAACACCATATATTTT; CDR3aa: CASSLGQGKWGTGNTIYF